This TCR beta chain was retrieved from a study of shared clonotypes between healthy human individuals. CDR1 is SGHTA and CDR2 is FQGNSA in the germline V gene. V lost 1 base and J lost 13; bases outside the gene matches: 16. The CDR3 consists of 17 residues. Sequencing used immunoSEQ multiplex PCR; TCRdb keeps in-frame clones, though not all of them. In the table there are over 2 million clones, about 95% of which are singletons. The specimen was naive CD4+ T cells sorted from blood. Subset indicated: CD45RA+ positively selected. J is TRBJ2-6 and V is TRBV7-2; 7 bases align to TRBD2. This receptor was obtained from a man aged 18 to 30 in good health. The CDR3 sequence: CASSLEIWTSGLGVLTF. For the CDR3, the DNA is TGTGCCAGCAGCTTAGAAATCTGGACTAGTGGGCTAGGTGTCCTGACTTTC.